A selection of T cell receptor beta chains follows, all from one sample in a study of blood T cell repertoires in COVID-19. Assay used: immunoSEQ multiplex PCR; TCRdb lists only in-frame clones, some missing. The data hold roughly 150,000 clones, with 84% observed a single time. The source material was PBMCs or T cells enriched from blood (not recorded which). The receptors were sampled from a woman younger than 30 who had been exposed to COVID-19. CDR3s include the opening cysteine and the closing phenylalanine or tryptophan. D genes are given only for firm matches.

CDR3aa: CASGTSGWREQFF
v_gene: TRBV6-5
d_gene: TRBD2

CDR3aa: CATSDPGQGSLGRNEQFF
v_gene: TRBV15
d_gene: TRBD1

CDR3aa: CASSRDRYEQYF
v_gene: TRBV10-2
d_gene: -

CDR3aa: CASRGDRAAGESYEQYF
v_gene: TRBV27
d_gene: TRBD1

CDR3aa: CASSPHTEAFF
v_gene: TRBV18
d_gene: -

CDR3aa: CAWSRLAGDSEQFF
v_gene: TRBV30
d_gene: TRBD2

CDR3aa: CSVQQGAPRDTQYF
v_gene: TRBV29-1
d_gene: TRBD1

CDR3aa: CASSEGDRTYEQYF
v_gene: TRBV2
d_gene: TRBD1

CDR3aa: CASSSRDRGERYTF
v_gene: TRBV7-9
d_gene: TRBD1

CDR3aa: CAIQRQGSPGNTIYF
v_gene: TRBV10-3
d_gene: TRBD1

CDR3aa: CASSFGGLPSYGYTF
v_gene: TRBV28
d_gene: -

CDR3aa: CSVTVPNTEAFF
v_gene: TRBV29-1
d_gene: -

CDR3aa: CASSWGDEQYF
v_gene: TRBV19
d_gene: -

CDR3aa: CASELTGELFF
v_gene: TRBV7-9
d_gene: -

CDR3aa: CASRDTTENTGELFF
v_gene: TRBV28
d_gene: -

CDR3aa: CASSFVTLNTEAFF
v_gene: TRBV7-2
d_gene: -

CDR3aa: CASSLYGTSANEQYF
v_gene: TRBV9
d_gene: TRBD2

CDR3aa: CASSLSNNNEQFF
v_gene: TRBV27
d_gene: -

CDR3aa: CASSLALDGVTDTQYF
v_gene: TRBV5-1
d_gene: -

CDR3aa: CATRGPGDYGYTF
v_gene: TRBV24-1
d_gene: -

CDR3aa: CASSSGGGYSGNTIYF
v_gene: TRBV5-4
d_gene: -

CDR3aa: CASSPRTSGYEQYF
v_gene: TRBV5-5
d_gene: TRBD2

CDR3aa: CASFYSFGDPRQGYTF
v_gene: TRBV28
d_gene: -

CDR3aa: CASSYAAGEFYEQYF
v_gene: TRBV6-5
d_gene: TRBD2

CDR3aa: CASSPGTGAYEQYF
v_gene: TRBV3-1/TRBV3-2
d_gene: TRBD1

CDR3aa: CASSPRARDNSPLHF
v_gene: TRBV18
d_gene: -

CDR3aa: CASSRGSGQNPSSYEQYF
v_gene: TRBV18
d_gene: -

CDR3aa: CASSLEGARETQYF
v_gene: TRBV18
d_gene: TRBD1

CDR3aa: CASSSGQNSGANVLTF
v_gene: TRBV5-1
d_gene: TRBD1

CDR3aa: CASSTTGHTEAFF
v_gene: TRBV28
d_gene: -

CDR3aa: CASSPHVGQEDYGYTF
v_gene: TRBV5-1
d_gene: TRBD1

CDR3aa: CASSLVGQKYEQYF
v_gene: TRBV5-8
d_gene: -

CDR3aa: CASSYSKARQNTEAFF
v_gene: TRBV6-5
d_gene: -

CDR3aa: CASSEEGAGYGYTF
v_gene: TRBV25-1
d_gene: TRBD1

CDR3aa: CASSFTGDYTF
v_gene: TRBV28
d_gene: TRBD1

CDR3aa: CASSLMSDRVRNQPQHF
v_gene: TRBV28
d_gene: TRBD1

CDR3aa: CASSRRQGTNEKLFF
v_gene: TRBV7-6
d_gene: TRBD1

CDR3aa: CAWSRGQGAYTGELFF
v_gene: TRBV30
d_gene: TRBD1

CDR3aa: CASSQGASGNYEQYF
v_gene: TRBV4-1
d_gene: TRBD2

CDR3aa: CASSSGRAGYTF
v_gene: TRBV27
d_gene: -

CDR3aa: CASSPGSNYGYTF
v_gene: TRBV18
d_gene: -

CDR3aa: CASSLLGEGFEKLFF
v_gene: TRBV28
d_gene: -

CDR3aa: CASSLGLAVNEQFF
v_gene: TRBV7-9
d_gene: TRBD2

CDR3aa: CASRPTTAGELFF
v_gene: TRBV6-4
d_gene: -

CDR3aa: CASSFPGSGYYGYTF
v_gene: TRBV28
d_gene: -

CDR3aa: CASSQETGSGEQFF
v_gene: TRBV4-2
d_gene: -

CDR3aa: CASSLRQSGEKLFF
v_gene: TRBV5-5
d_gene: -

CDR3aa: CASSRSSRYEQFF
v_gene: TRBV7-2
d_gene: -

CDR3aa: CASSIELSYGYTF
v_gene: TRBV19
d_gene: -